These T cell receptor beta chains were read from a single sample in a study of cytomegalovirus exposure and HLA in healthy donors. Clones were sequenced by immunoSEQ multiplex PCR, and TCRdb holds only the in-frame ones, with some missing. The sample contains 200,000 to 250,000 clones, 77% of which appear only once. Sequencing used PBMCs. The receptors derive from an older woman in good health and CMV-seropositive. The CDR3 runs from the conserved cysteine through the conserved F or W. Each record gives: J gene, D gene, clone size, V gene, CDR3 protein, CDR3 DNA. A D gene is named only where the DNA matches it firmly. Size tells how often a clone was seen (once, few, many) or the class of an expanded clone, and some rows leave it out.

TRBJ1-4 | . | . | TRBV15 | CATRDGVLPGEKLFF | TGTGCCACCAGAGACGGGGTCCTACCGGGGGAAAAACTGTTTTTT
TRBJ1-2 | . | . | TRBV7-9 | CASSLVVDGYTF | TGTGCCAGCAGCTTAGTTGTCGATGGCTACACCTTC
TRBJ2-2 | TRBD1 | . | TRBV5-4 | CASSKGQGWGTGELFF | TGTGCCAGCAGCAAGGGACAGGGTTGGGGCACCGGGGAGCTGTTTTTT
TRBJ1-1 | TRBD1 | . | TRBV19 | CASRPGQGMGMTEAFF | TGTGCCAGTAGACCGGGACAGGGGATGGGTATGACTGAAGCTTTCTTT
TRBJ2-5 | TRBD2 | . | TRBV5-1 | CASSTTTGGLGETQYF | TGCGCCAGCAGCACAACGACGGGGGGTTTAGGAGAGACCCAGTACTTC
TRBJ2-1 | TRBD2 | once | TRBV28 | CASWGRETSRYNEQFF | TGTGCCAGTTGGGGCCGAGAGACTAGCAGGTACAATGAGCAGTTCTTC
TRBJ1-2 | . | . | TRBV18 | CASSPSVDYGYTF | TGTGCCAGCTCACCATCGGTCGATTATGGCTACACCTTC
TRBJ2-1 | TRBD1 | . | TRBV5-4 | CASSGRGQGRGGEQFF | TGTGCCAGCAGCGGAAGGGGACAGGGGCGGGGAGGGGAGCAGTTCTTC
TRBJ2-7 | TRBD1 | . | TRBV19 | CASSVLTGYEQYF | TGTGCCAGTAGTGTCTTGACAGGGTACGAGCAGTACTTC
TRBJ2-5 | . | . | TRBV11-1 | CASSLGGGKETQYF | TGTGCCAGCAGCCTAGGGGGGGGGAAAGAGACCCAGTACTTC
TRBJ2-7 | . | once | TRBV5-5 | CASSLVSGVNRVYEQYF | TGTGCCAGCAGCTTGGTCTCAGGGGTCAATCGGGTCTACGAGCAGTACTTC